A single sample is the source of the 10 T cell receptor beta chains below, sequenced in a study of CD8+ T cells in alopecia areata. Extracted from the samples, RNA was reverse transcribed into cDNA to serve as the sequencing template. Assay: immunoSEQ multiplex PCR; the TCRdb copy retains only in-frame clones and omits some. The sample includes 150,000 to 200,000 clones, roughly 65% seen only once; the top ten take around 0.9%. Described treatment: oral pan-JAK inhibitor, 5-10 mg twice daily. Source: CD4+ T cells sorted from blood, taken at week 4, from a patient treated with tofacitinib. Receptors were obtained from a human donor with alopecia areata.

The V and J genes are TRBV29-1 and TRBJ1-1; D possibly corresponds to TRBD1 (5 bases). Germline V gene data show CDR1 as SQVTM and CDR2 as ANQGSEA. Trimming pared 7 bases from V and 1 base from J, leaving 13 bases between. CDR3 length equals 13 residues. In DNA form, the CDR3 reads TGCAGCGCTACCGACAGAGCGAACACTGAAGCTTTCTTT. Translated, it gives CSATDRANTEAFF.

As DNA, the CDR3 is TGTGCCAGCAGTTACCTTAAAGGGGCGTATGGCTACACCTTC. Protein product: CASSYLKGAYGYTF. The rearrangement uses TRBV6-5 and TRBJ1-2; a weak D match, TRBD1 (5 bases). Between the trimmed V and J ends, which lost 2 bases and 5 bases, there was a span of 12 bases. Germline loops: CDR1 MNHEY, CDR2 SVGAGI. This CDR3 comprises 14 residues.

This clone was seen a handful of times. The genes are TRBV29-1 and TRBJ1-1, with TRBD1 as a possible D gene (5 bases). Looked up from germline, CDR1 is SQVTM and CDR2 is ANQGSEA. The CDR3 contains 10 residues. Trimming cost V 7 bases and J 8 bases, with 11 bases left between them. CDR3 coding DNA: TGCAGCGCACAGGTTTCGGAAGCTTTCTTT. Translation: CSAQVSEAFF.

The chain couples TRBV5-6 to TRBJ2-7, with D uncertain. CDR1 is SGHDT and CDR2 is YYEEEE in the germline V gene. V gave up 2 bases and J gave up 3 bases, with 15 bases separating them. CDR3 length equals 15 residues. The CDR3 protein is CASSLRALGNYEQYF. CDR3 nucleotide sequence: TGTGCCAGCAGCTTACGGGCCCTAGGTAACTACGAGCAGTACTTC.

The chain uses TRBV30 and TRBJ1-6; no definite D call. The germline V gene has CDR1 GTSNPN and CDR2 SVGIG (reference sequence). This CDR3 comprises 14 residues. V shed 4 bases and J shed 10 bases, with 17 bases lying between them. CDR3 DNA sequence: TGTGCCTGGACCCCATCGGGTCCGAGATCACCCCTCCACTTT. As protein: CAWTPSGPRSPLHF.

The J gene is TRBJ1-5, the V gene TRBV9, with a possible D match to TRBD1 (6 bases). V lost 2 bases and J lost 4, with 10 bases in between. The length of the CDR3 is 14 residues. Germline CDR1 is SGDLS and CDR2 is YYNGEE. The CDR3: CASSVGDRNQPQHF. The CDR3 nucleotides read TGTGCCAGCAGCGTGGGCGACAGGAATCAGCCCCAGCATTTT.

V and J are TRBV7-9 and TRBJ2-5; the D is unclear. CDR1 is SEHNR and CDR2 is FQNEAQ in the germline V gene (reference sequence). The length of the CDR3 is 15 residues. Between the trimmed V and J ends, which lost 5 bases and 5 bases, there was a span of 18 bases. In DNA form, the CDR3 reads TGTGCCAGCAGCCCACGCGTGGCGTTGGGGGAGACCCAGTACTTC. Amino acids: CASSPRVALGETQYF.

J is TRBJ2-5 and V is TRBV13, with D perhaps matching TRBD1 or TRBD2 (5 bases each). Germline V gives CDR1 PRHDT, CDR2 FYEKMQ (reference sequence). CDR3 length equals 16 residues. Trimming removed 5 bases from V and 2 bases from J, with 18 bases in between. CDR3 sequence: CASSPAEGPGQETQYF. The CDR3 nucleotides read TGTGCCAGCAGCCCCGCCGAGGGGCCGGGACAAGAGACCCAGTACTTC.

The CDR3 loop is CASASVPNTGELFF. The CDR3 DNA follows: TGTGCCAGCGCCAGCGTCCCGAACACCGGGGAGCTGTTTTTT. The chain carries TRBV4-2 and TRBJ2-2; unclear D gene. The germline V gene has CDR1 LGHNA and CDR2 YNFKEQ. This CDR3 spans 14 amino acids. Trimming shortened V by 8 bases and J by 0 bases, and 10 bases separated the two germline ends.

This clone has more than one count but fewer than ten. V usage is TRBV18 and J usage is TRBJ1-1, with D maybe TRBD1 (6 bases). The V and J ends lost 7 bases and 6 bases respectively, with 15 bases between them. In germline, CDR1 is KGHSH, CDR2 LQKENI. The CDR3 has 13 residues. The CDR3 sequence is CASCPGTQAEAFF. CDR3 nucleotide sequence: TGTGCCAGCTGTCCGGGGACACAGGCTGAAGCTTTCTTT.